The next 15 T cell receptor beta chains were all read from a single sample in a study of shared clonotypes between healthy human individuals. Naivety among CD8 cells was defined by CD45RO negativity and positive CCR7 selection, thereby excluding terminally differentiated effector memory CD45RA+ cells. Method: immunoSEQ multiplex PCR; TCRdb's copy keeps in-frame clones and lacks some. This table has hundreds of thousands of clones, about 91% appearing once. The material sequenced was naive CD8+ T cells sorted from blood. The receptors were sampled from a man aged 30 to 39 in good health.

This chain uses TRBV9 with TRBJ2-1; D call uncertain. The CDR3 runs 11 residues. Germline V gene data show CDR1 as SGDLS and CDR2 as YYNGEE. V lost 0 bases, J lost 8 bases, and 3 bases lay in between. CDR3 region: CASSVDHEQFF. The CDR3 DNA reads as TGTGCCAGCAGCGTAGACCATGAGCAGTTCTTC.

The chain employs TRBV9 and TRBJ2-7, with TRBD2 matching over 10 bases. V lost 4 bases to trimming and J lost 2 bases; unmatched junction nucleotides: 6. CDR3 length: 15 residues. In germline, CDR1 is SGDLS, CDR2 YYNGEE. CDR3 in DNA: TGTGCCAGCAGCACAGGGACTAGCGCTGCCTACGAGCAGTACTTC. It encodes CASSTGTSAAYEQYF.

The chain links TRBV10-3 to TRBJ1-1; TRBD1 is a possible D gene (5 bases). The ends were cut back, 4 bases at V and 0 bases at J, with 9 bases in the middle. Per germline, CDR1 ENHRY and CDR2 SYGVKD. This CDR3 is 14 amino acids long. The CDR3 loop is CAISGGAMNTEAFF. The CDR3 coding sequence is TGTGCCATCAGTGGAGGGGCCATGAACACTGAAGCTTTCTTT.

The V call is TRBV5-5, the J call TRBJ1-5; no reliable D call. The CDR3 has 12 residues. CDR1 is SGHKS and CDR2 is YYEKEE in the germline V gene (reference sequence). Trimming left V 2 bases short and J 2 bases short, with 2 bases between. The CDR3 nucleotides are TGTGCCAGCAGCTTTGGCAATCAGCCCCAGCATTTT. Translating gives CASSFGNQPQHF.

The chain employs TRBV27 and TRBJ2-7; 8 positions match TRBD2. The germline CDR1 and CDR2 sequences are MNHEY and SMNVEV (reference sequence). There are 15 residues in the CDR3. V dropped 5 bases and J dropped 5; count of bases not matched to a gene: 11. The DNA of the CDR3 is TGTGCCAGCAGTCCCCCCAGTAGCGGGATCGACGAGCAGTACTTC. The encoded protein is CASSPPSSGIDEQYF.

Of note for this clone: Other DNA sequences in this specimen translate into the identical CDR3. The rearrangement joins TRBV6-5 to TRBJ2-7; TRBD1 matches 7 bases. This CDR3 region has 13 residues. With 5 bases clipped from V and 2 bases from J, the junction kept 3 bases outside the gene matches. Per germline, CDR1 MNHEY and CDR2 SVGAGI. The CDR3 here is CASSPTGAYEQYF. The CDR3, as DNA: TGTGCCAGCAGTCCCACAGGGGCCTACGAGCAGTACTTC.

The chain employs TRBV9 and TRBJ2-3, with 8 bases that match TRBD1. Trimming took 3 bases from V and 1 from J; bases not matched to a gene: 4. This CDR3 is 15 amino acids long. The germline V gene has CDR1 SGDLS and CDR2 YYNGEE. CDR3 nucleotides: TGTGCCAGCAGCGCTCACAGGGGGGGCACAGATACGCAGTATTTT. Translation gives CASSAHRGGTDTQYF.

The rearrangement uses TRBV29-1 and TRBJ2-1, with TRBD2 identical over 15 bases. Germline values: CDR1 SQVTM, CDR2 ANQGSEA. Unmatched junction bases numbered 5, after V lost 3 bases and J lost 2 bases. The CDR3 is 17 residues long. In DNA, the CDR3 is TGCAGCGTTGATTCAGGGACTAGCGGGGGGACCTACAATGAGCAGTTCTTC. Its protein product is CSVDSGTSGGTYNEQFF.

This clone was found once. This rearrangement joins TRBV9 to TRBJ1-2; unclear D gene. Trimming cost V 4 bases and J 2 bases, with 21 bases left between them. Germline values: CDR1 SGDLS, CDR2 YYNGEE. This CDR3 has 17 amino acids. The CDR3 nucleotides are TGTGCCAGCAGCCCCCACTCCGCCTCGACGAGAAACTATGGCTACACCTTC. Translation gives CASSPHSASTRNYGYTF.

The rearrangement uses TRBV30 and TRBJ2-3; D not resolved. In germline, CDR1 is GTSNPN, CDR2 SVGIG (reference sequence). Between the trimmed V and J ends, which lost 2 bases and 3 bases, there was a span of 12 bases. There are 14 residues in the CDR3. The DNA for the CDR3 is TGTGCCTGGAGTTTGGATGGTATTACAGATACGCAGTATTTT. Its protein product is CAWSLDGITDTQYF.

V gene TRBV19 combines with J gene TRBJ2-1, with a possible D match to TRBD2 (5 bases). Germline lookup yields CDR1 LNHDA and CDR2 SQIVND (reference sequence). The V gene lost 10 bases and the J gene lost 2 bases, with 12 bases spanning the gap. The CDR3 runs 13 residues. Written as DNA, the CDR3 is TGTGCCACCCAGCGGCGTACCTACAATGAGCAGTTCTTC. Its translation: CATQRRTYNEQFF.

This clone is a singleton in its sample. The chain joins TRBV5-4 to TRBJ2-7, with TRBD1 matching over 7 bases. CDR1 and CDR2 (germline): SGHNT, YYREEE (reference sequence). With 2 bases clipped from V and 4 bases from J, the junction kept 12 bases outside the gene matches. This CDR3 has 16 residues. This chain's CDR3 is CASSFRQWDSSYEQYF. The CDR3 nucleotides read TGTGCCAGCAGCTTTAGGCAGTGGGACAGCTCGTACGAGCAGTACTTC.

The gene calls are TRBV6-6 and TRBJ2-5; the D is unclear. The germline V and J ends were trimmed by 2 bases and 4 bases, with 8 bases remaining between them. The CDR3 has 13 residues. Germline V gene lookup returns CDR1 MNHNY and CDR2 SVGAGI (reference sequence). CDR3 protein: CASSYPDLETQYF. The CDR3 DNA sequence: TGTGCCAGCAGTTACCCAGACCTAGAGACCCAGTACTTC.

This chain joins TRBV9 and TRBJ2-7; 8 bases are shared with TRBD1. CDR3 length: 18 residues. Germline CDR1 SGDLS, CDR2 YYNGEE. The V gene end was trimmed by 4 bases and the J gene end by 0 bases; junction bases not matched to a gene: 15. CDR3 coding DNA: TGTGCCAGCAGCCCCCCCCGGACAGGGAACATATTCTCCTACGAGCAGTACTTC. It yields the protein CASSPPRTGNIFSYEQYF.

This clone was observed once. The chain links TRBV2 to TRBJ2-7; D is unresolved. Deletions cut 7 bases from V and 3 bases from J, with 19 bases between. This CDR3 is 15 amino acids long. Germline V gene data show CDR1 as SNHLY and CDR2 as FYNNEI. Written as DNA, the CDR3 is TGTGCCAGCATATCAACTCTAGACAATCTCTACGAGCAGTACTTC. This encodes CASISTLDNLYEQYF.